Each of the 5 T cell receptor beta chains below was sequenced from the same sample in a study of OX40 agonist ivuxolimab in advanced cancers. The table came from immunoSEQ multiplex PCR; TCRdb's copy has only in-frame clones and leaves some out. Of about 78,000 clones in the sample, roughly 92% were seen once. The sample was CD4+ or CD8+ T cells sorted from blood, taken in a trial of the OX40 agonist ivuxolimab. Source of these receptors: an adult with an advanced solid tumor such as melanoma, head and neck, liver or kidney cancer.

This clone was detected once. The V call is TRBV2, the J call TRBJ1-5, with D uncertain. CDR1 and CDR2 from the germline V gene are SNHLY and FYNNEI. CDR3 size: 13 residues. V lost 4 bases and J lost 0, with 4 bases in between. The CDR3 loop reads CASSAYSNQPQHF. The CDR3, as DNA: TGTGCCAGCAGTGCCTATAGCAATCAGCCCCAGCATTTT.

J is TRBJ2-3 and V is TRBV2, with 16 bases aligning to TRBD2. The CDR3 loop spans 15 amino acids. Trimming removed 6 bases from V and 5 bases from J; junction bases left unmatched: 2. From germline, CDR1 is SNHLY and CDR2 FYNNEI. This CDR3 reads CASSGTSGGGDTQYF. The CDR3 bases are TGTGCCAGCAGCGGGACTAGCGGGGGGGGAGATACGCAGTATTTT.

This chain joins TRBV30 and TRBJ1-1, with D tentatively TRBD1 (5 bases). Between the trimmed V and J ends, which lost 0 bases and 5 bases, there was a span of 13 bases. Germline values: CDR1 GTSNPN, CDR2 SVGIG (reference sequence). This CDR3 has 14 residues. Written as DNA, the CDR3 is TGTGCCTGGAGTGTATGGTCAGGGCAAACTGAAGCTTTCTTT. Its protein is CAWSVWSGQTEAFF.

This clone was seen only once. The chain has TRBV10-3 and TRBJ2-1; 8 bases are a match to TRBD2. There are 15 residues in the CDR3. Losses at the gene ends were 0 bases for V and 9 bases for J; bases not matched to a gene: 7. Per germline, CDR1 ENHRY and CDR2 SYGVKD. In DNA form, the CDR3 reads TGTGCCATCAGTGAGTCCGGGGGGGGCCTCTTTGAGCAGTTCTTC. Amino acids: CAISESGGGLFEQFF.

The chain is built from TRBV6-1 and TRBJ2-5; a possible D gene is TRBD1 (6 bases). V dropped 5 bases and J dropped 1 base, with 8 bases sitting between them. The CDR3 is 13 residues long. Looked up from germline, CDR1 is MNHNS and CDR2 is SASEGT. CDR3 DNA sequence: TGTGCCAGCAGTACAGGGAGCCAAGAGACCCAGTACTTC. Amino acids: CASSTGSQETQYF.